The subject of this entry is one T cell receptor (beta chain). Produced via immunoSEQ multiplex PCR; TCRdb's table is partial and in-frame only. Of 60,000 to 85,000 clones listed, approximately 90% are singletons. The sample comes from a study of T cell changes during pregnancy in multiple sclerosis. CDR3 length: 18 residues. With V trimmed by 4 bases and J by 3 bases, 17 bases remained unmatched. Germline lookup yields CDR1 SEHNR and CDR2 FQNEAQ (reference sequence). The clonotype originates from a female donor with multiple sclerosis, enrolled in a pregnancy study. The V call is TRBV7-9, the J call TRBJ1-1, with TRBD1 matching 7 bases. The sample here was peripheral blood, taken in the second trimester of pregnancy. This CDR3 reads CASSSSATDRAFYTEAFF. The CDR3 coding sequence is TGTGCCAGCAGCTCGTCCGCGACAGACAGGGCTTTTTACACTGAAGCTTTCTTT.